Detailed here is one T cell receptor (beta chain). The sample is drawn from a study of monozygotic twins with inflammatory bowel disease. UMIs incorporating a 6-nucleotide sample barcode were appended by means of template switching. The authors ran two nested PCRs of around 15 and 10 cycles on TCRalpha and TCRbeta cDNA. TCRdb re-called the 5' RACE reads and gives one entry per CDR3 protein, without DNA. The sample table includes 440,000 or so distinct CDR3 sequences. CDR1 and CDR2 from the germline V gene are GTSNPN and SVGIG (reference sequence). CDR3 length: 14 amino acids. The sequenced sample consisted of blood. The gene calls are TRBV30 and TRBJ1-1. The TCR originated in a human donor with ulcerative colitis or Crohn's disease, or a healthy co-twin of an affected twin (not recorded which). The CDR3 region is CAWSVKDPPYEAFF. The whole variable domain, filled in from reference TRBV30 and TRBJ1-1, reads SQTIHQWPATLVQPVGSPLSLECTVEGTSNPNLYWYRQAAGRGLQLLFYSVGIGQISSEVPQNLSASRPQDRQFILSSKKLLLSDSGFYLCAWSVKDPPYEAFFGQGTRLTVV.